This T cell receptor beta chain emerged from a study of blood T cell repertoires in COVID-19. Method: immunoSEQ multiplex PCR; TCRdb's copy keeps in-frame clones and lacks some. The sample carries some 260,000 clones, 84% recorded once. Living in 24 US areas, the participants were between 18 and 89 years of age. This clone was counted once. CDR3 length equals 15 residues. Germline loops: CDR1 SQVTM, CDR2 ANQGSEA. The V and J ends lost 0 bases and 3 bases respectively, with 14 bases between them. J is TRBJ2-5 and V is TRBV29-1; the D gene is possibly TRBD1 (5 bases). The sequencing sample was made of PBMCs or T cells enriched from blood (not recorded which). The receptor was isolated from a young man with acute COVID-19. The CDR3 sequence: CSVEEPGSVKETQYF. CDR3 in DNA: TGCAGCGTTGAAGAACCAGGGTCGGTAAAAGAGACCCAGTACTTC. The variable domain in full, completed from reference TRBV29-1 and TRBJ2-5, reads SAVISQKPSRDICQRGTSLTIQCQVDSQVTMMFWYRQQPGQSLTLIATANQGSEATYESGFVIDKFPISRPNLTFSTLTVSNMSPEDSSIYLCSVEEPGSVKETQYFGPGTRLLVL.